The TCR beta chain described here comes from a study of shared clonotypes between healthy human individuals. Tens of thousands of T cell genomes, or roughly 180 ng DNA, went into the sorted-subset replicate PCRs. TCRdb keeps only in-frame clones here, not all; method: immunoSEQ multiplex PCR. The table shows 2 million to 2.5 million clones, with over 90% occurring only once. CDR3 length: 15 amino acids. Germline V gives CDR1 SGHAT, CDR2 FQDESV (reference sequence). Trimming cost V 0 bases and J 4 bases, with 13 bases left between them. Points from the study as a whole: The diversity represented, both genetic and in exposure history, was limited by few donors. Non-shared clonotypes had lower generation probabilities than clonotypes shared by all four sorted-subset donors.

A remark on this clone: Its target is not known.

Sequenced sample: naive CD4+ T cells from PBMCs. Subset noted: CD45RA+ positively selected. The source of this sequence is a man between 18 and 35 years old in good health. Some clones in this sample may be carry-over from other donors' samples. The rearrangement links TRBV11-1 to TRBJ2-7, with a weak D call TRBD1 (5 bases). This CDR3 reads CASSLAGAQSYEQYF. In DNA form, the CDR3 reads TGTGCCAGCAGCTTAGCAGGGGCCCAAAGTTACGAGCAGTACTTC. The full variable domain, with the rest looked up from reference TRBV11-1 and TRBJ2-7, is EAEVAQSPRYKITEKSQAVAFWCDPISGHATLYWYRQILGQGPELLVQFQDESVVDDSQLPKDRFSAERLKGVDSTLKIQPAELGDSAMYLCASSLAGAQSYEQYFGPGTRLTVT.